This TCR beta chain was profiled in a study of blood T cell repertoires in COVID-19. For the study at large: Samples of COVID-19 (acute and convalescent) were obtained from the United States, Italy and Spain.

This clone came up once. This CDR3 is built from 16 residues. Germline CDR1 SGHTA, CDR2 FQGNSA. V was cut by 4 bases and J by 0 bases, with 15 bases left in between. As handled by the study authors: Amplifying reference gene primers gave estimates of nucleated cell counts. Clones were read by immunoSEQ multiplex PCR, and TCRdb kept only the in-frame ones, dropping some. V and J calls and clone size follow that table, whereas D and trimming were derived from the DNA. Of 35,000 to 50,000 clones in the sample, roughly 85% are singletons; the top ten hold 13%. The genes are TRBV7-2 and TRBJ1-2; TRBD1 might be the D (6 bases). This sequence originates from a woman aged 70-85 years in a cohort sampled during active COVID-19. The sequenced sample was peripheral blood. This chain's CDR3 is CASSSLDSASNYGYTF. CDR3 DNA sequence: TGTGCCAGCAGCTCGTTGGACAGTGCTTCTAACTATGGCTACACCTTC.